This entry lists 27 T cell receptor beta chains sequenced from one sample in a study of T cell changes during pregnancy in multiple sclerosis. The data were produced by immunoSEQ multiplex PCR, yet TCRdb's version contains in-frame clones alone and is incomplete. Of some 85,000 clones in the sample, just under 95% are singletons; the top ten hold approximately 0.71%. The sample consisted of peripheral blood, taken in the second trimester of pregnancy. Source of these receptors: a female donor in good health, enrolled as a control in a pregnancy study.

This chain uses TRBV4-2 with TRBJ2-6; the match to TRBD1 covers 7 bases. Per the germline V gene, CDR1 is LGHNA and CDR2 is YNFKEQ. The CDR3 totals 18 residues. J lost 0 bases, V lost 0 bases, and 5 bases had no gene match. The DNA of the CDR3 is TGTGCCAGCAGCCAAGATTGGACAGGCGTCTCTGGGGCCAACGTCCTGACTTTC. Its protein is CASSQDWTGVSGANVLTF.

The rearrangement links TRBV4-3 to TRBJ2-1, with TRBD2 identical over 11 bases. CDR1 is LGHNA, CDR2 YSLEER, per germline. The length of the CDR3 is 15 residues. V gave up 3 bases and J gave up 4 bases; unmatched junction bases: 2. The CDR3 loop reads CASSHLAGGYNEQFF. The CDR3 DNA follows: TGCGCCAGCAGCCACCTAGCGGGAGGTTACAATGAGCAGTTCTTC.

The table lists this clone with a count of one. The chain has TRBV19 and TRBJ1-5; weak D call: TRBD1 (6 bases). Per germline, CDR1 LNHDA and CDR2 SQIVND (reference sequence). The V end was cut by 6 bases, the J end by 11 bases, with 23 bases between. The CDR3 runs to 15 residues. The CDR3 DNA sequence: TGTGCCAGTAGGGAAAGGACAGCTGGGATCCAGGCCCAGCATTTT. This codes for CASRERTAGIQAQHF.

The chain has TRBV5-8 and TRBJ1-2; D unclear. CDR3 size: 16 residues. Deletions cut 2 bases from V and 2 bases from J, with 16 bases between. Germline V CDR1 and CDR2: SGHTS, YDEGEE. The chain's CDR3 is CASSFYRGMINYGYTF. The CDR3 DNA reads TGTGCCAGCAGCTTCTACAGAGGGATGATAAACTATGGCTACACCTTC.

The chain employs TRBV19 and TRBJ1-5; D may be TRBD1 (5 bases). The CDR3 contains 14 residues. The V and J ends lost 4 bases and 2 bases respectively, with 9 bases between them. Germline loops: CDR1 LNHDA, CDR2 SQIVND (reference sequence). Here the CDR3 DNA reads TGTGCCAGTAGTAAGGGACTTGGCAATCAGCCCCAGCATTTT. This sequence encodes CASSKGLGNQPQHF.

This chain uses TRBV4-1 with TRBJ2-7, with 8 nucleotides matching TRBD2. The CDR3 is 12 residues long. V was clipped by 8 bases and J by 4 bases; unmatched bases: 4. CDR1 and CDR2 (germline): MGHRA, YSYEKL. CDR3 coding DNA: TGCGCCAGCTCTCGGGGGGGTTACGAGCAGTACTTC. Amino acid sequence: CASSRGGYEQYF.

This chain uses TRBV7-2 with TRBJ2-7; no definite D call. The CDR3 is 15 residues long. V lost 5 bases to trimming and J lost 6 bases, with 20 bases between them. Germline V gene data show CDR1 as SGHTA and CDR2 as FQGNSA. CDR3 sequence: CASSPYISSSGEQYF. The CDR3 bases are TGTGCCAGCAGCCCGTACATCAGTAGTTCGGGCGAGCAGTACTTC.

This rearrangement joins TRBV30 to TRBJ1-5, with 8 bases that match TRBD1. The CDR3 runs 13 residues. Germline V gene sequence: CDR1 GTSNPN, CDR2 SVGIG (reference sequence). The trim removed 3 bases at V and 13 bases at J, leaving 11 bases unmatched. CDR3 in DNA: TGTGCCTGGAGCGACAGGGGAAAACGGGGACAGCATTTT. Amino acids: CAWSDRGKRGQHF. The full variable domain, rest sourced from reference TRBV30 and TRBJ1-5, is SQTIHQWPATLVQPVGSPLSLECTVEGTSNPNLYWYRQAAGRGLQLLFYSVGIGQISSEVPQNLSASRPQDRQFILSSKKLLLSDSGFYLCAWSDRGKRGQHFGDGTRLSIL.

The V call is TRBV9, the J call TRBJ2-3; a weak D match, TRBD1 (6 bases). Germline CDR1 SGDLS, CDR2 YYNGEE. This CDR3 contains 16 residues. V was clipped by 4 bases and J by 3 bases, with 18 bases between them. CDR3 region: CASSPGQREGTDTQYF. For the CDR3, the DNA is TGTGCCAGCAGCCCAGGACAGAGGGAAGGGACAGATACGCAGTATTTT. The variable domain in full, completed from reference TRBV9 and TRBJ2-3, reads DSGVTQTPKHLITATGQRVTLRCSPRSGDLSVYWYQQSLDQGLQFLIQYYNGEERAKGNILERFSAQQFPDLHSELNLSSLELGDSALYFCASSPGQREGTDTQYFGPGTRLTVL.

J is TRBJ2-5 and V is TRBV7-2; D possibly corresponds to TRBD2 (5 bases). The V end was cut by 2 bases, the J end by 3 bases, with 7 bases between. The CDR3 is 13 amino acids. Germline V gives CDR1 SGHTA, CDR2 FQGNSA. CDR3 loop: CASSLRGKETQYF. CDR3 sequence (DNA): TGTGCCAGCAGCTTACGGGGAAAAGAGACCCAGTACTTC.

The V gene is TRBV2, the J gene TRBJ2-7, with 9 bases that match TRBD1. The CDR3 loop spans 15 amino acids. CDR1 and CDR2 (germline): SNHLY, FYNNEI. The V and J ends lost 2 bases and 3 bases, in that order; junction bases with no gene match: 5. The CDR3 DNA sequence: TGTGCCAGCAGTGAATCCAGGACAGGGGTCTACGAGCAGTACTTC. It specifies CASSESRTGVYEQYF.

This clone is a singleton in its sample. The rearrangement uses TRBV9 and TRBJ2-7; TRBD2 agrees at 8 bases. The ends lost 3 bases at V and 2 bases at J; junction bases unmatched: 13. CDR1 and CDR2 (germline): SGDLS, YYNGEE. CDR3 size: 17 residues. The CDR3 loop reads CASSAGTSGLGAYEQYF. Written as DNA, the CDR3 is TGTGCCAGCAGCGCCGGCACTAGCGGTTTGGGAGCCTACGAGCAGTACTTC.

The rearrangement links TRBV25-1 to TRBJ2-5; D might be TRBD2 (5 bases). From germline, CDR1 is MGHDK and CDR2 SYGVNS. CDR3 length: 17 residues. Deletions cut 0 bases from V and 3 bases from J, with 17 bases between. The CDR3 here is CASSEYFGRTGEETQYF. CDR3 nucleotides: TGTGCCAGCAGTGAATATTTTGGGCGGACTGGGGAAGAGACCCAGTACTTC.

The gene calls are TRBV6-6 and TRBJ2-7; TRBD1 agrees at 7 bases. The V gene end was trimmed by 6 bases and the J gene end by 5 bases; junction bases not matched to a gene: 13. CDR3 size: 15 residues. CDR1 and CDR2 (germline): MNHNY, SVGAGI (reference sequence). CDR3 protein: CASRQGGRVLNEQYF. DNA of the CDR3: TGTGCCAGCAGGCAAGGGGGCAGGGTATTAAACGAGCAGTACTTC.

This chain uses TRBV23-1 with TRBJ1-3, with a tentative D call TRBD1 (5 bases). TRBV23-1 carries the ORF label, with uncertain function. V was pared by 5 bases and J by 2 bases, with 10 bases between. The CDR3 is 14 amino acids. The chain's CDR3 is CASSSQGPGNTIYF. The CDR3 DNA follows: TGCGCCAGCAGTTCTCAGGGTCCTGGAAACACCATATATTTT.

Notes on this clone: Relative to the germline gene, one junction end is altered; a read error may explain this. The chain has TRBV7-9 and TRBJ2-3; 7 nucleotides align to TRBD1. The CDR3 has 13 residues. Looked up from germline, CDR1 is SEHNR and CDR2 is FQNEAQ (reference sequence). In DNA, the CDR3 is TGTGCCAGCACCTTAGAGTCCAGGGGGAAGTGGTATTTT. Protein product: CASTLESRGKWYF.

This clone was detected once. V usage is TRBV5-6 and J usage is TRBJ1-5, with TRBD1 as a possible D gene (5 bases). The CDR3 loop spans 15 amino acids. The ends were cut back, 4 bases at V and 0 bases at J, with 11 bases in the middle. CDR1 SGHDT and CDR2 YYEEEE come from the germline V gene. The CDR3, as DNA: TGTGCCAGCAGCGGGGGACTGGATAGCAATCAGCCCCAGCATTTT. It specifies CASSGGLDSNQPQHF.

This chain uses TRBV5-6 with TRBJ2-5, with 9 positions matching TRBD1. The CDR3 covers 15 residues. CDR1 and CDR2 from the germline V gene are SGHDT and YYEEEE. The J segment lost 1 base and the V segment lost 4 bases, leaving 5 bases of the junction unmatched. The CDR3 coding sequence is TGTGCCAGCAGCGGGGACAGGGTGACCCAAGAGACCCAGTACTTC. It translates to CASSGDRVTQETQYF.

The chain employs TRBV19 and TRBJ1-4; no clear D gene. Trimming took off 8 bases at V and 0 bases at J, with 13 bases between the two ends. This CDR3 is built from 15 residues. Germline loops: CDR1 LNHDA, CDR2 SQIVND (reference sequence). CDR3 nucleotide sequence: TGTGCCAGTTCTCCCCCGGGTGCAACTAATGAAAAACTGTTTTTT. Translating gives CASSPPGATNEKLFF.

The chain employs TRBV27 and TRBJ1-2; 8 bases line up with TRBD1. In germline, CDR1 is MNHEY, CDR2 SMNVEV (reference sequence). V trimming: 3 bases; J trimming: 8 bases; junction bases outside the gene matches: 8. CDR3 size: 14 residues. The CDR3 nucleotides read TGTGCCAGCAGTTTTCCGCCGGACAGGGACGGCTACACCTTC. As protein: CASSFPPDRDGYTF.

The V gene is TRBV15, the J gene TRBJ1-1; D gene ambiguous. The V gene's germline CDR1 is LNHNV and CDR2 YYDKDF (reference sequence). V lost 3 bases to trimming and J lost 1 base, with 9 bases between them. The CDR3 spans 14 residues. Written as DNA, the CDR3 is TGTGCCACCAGCAGGACACTTGCGAACACTGAAGCTTTCTTT. It yields the protein CATSRTLANTEAFF. Full variable domain (missing parts from reference TRBV15 and TRBJ1-1): DAMVIQNPRYQVTQFGKPVTLSCSQTLNHNVMYWYQQKSSQAPKLLFHYYDKDFNNEADTPDNFQSRRPNTSFCFLDIRSPGLGDTAMYLCATSRTLANTEAFFGQGTRLTVV.

This clone appeared a single time. The chain combines TRBV6-6 with TRBJ1-6; tentative D call: TRBD1 (6 bases). CDR1 and CDR2 from the germline V gene are MNHNY and SVGAGI (reference sequence). CDR3 length: 14 residues. The V end was cut by 4 bases, the J end by 7 bases, with 11 bases between. The CDR3 spells CASSWGTPNSPLHF. In nucleotides, the CDR3 is TGTGCCAGCAGTTGGGGGACACCCAATTCACCCCTCCACTTT.

The chain couples TRBV15 to TRBJ2-1, with 13 nucleotides matching TRBD2. CDR1 is LNHNV, CDR2 YYDKDF, per germline (reference sequence). With 3 bases clipped from V and 6 bases from J, the junction kept 2 bases outside the gene matches. The CDR3 runs to 15 residues. The DNA for the CDR3 is TGTGCCACCAGCAGCACTAGCGGGGGGGCCAATGAGCAGTTCTTC. It encodes CATSSTSGGANEQFF.

This chain uses TRBV27 with TRBJ1-2, with D possibly being TRBD1 (5 bases). The CDR3 covers 19 residues. Trimming shortened V by 4 bases and J by 4 bases, and 28 bases separated the two germline ends. CDR1 MNHEY and CDR2 SMNVEV come from the germline V gene (reference sequence). CDR3 region: CASSSVLPTDASGSYGYTF. CDR3 bases: TGTGCCAGCAGTTCGGTCTTGCCGACAGATGCAAGCGGGTCCTATGGCTACACCTTC.

V is TRBV4-3 and J is TRBJ1-3, with TRBD1 matching over 9 bases. Looked up from germline, CDR1 is LGHNA and CDR2 is YSLEER. The CDR3 totals 16 residues. V was pared by 1 base and J by 2 bases, with 3 bases of the junction left unmatched. The CDR3 DNA is TGCGCCAGCAGCCAAGCACGACAGGGGGCTGGAAACACCATATATTTT. Its translation: CASSQARQGAGNTIYF.

The chain uses TRBV30 and TRBJ1-1, with TRBD1 matching 9 bases. This CDR3 is 17 amino acids long. CDR1 and CDR2 from the germline V gene are GTSNPN and SVGIG (reference sequence). V was pared by 2 bases and J by 4 bases, with 14 bases of the junction left unmatched. CDR3 sequence reads: CAWSPTGGVFFSTEAFF. For the CDR3, the DNA is TGTGCCTGGAGTCCAACAGGGGGCGTGTTTTTTAGCACTGAAGCTTTCTTT. Full variable domain (missing parts from reference TRBV30 and TRBJ1-1): SQTIHQWPATLVQPVGSPLSLECTVEGTSNPNLYWYRQAAGRGLQLLFYSVGIGQISSEVPQNLSASRPQDRQFILSSKKLLLSDSGFYLCAWSPTGGVFFSTEAFFGQGTRLTVV.

This sequence joins TRBV7-9 and TRBJ2-1, with 9 bases fitting TRBD1. Germline CDR1 reads SEHNR; CDR2 reads FQNEAQ (reference sequence). The junction had 7 bases not matched to a gene; V was cut back by 5 bases and J by 5 bases. The CDR3 extends over 15 amino acids. This chain's CDR3 is CASSVQGAADNEQFF. The CDR3 DNA is TGTGCCAGCAGCGTACAGGGGGCCGCCGACAATGAGCAGTTCTTC.